Listed below are T cell receptor beta chains from one sample, sequenced in a study of CD8+CD57+ T cells in acquired aplastic anemia. TCRdb recomputed calls from the reads with MiXCR, one row per CDR3 protein. The data show some 200,000 distinct CDR3 sequences, 30% to 40% seen once. The specimen sequenced was sorted CD4+, CD8+, or CD8+CD57+ T cells (not recorded which) from PBMCs. The receptors originated from a human donor in good health, serving as a control. CDR3s leave out the opening cysteine and the closing phenylalanine or tryptophan. D genes are given only for firm matches. A row's size may be missing; if present it is once, few, many or a size class.

TRBV19,.,TRBD1,TRBJ1-1,ASSPLIDRGDTEAF
TRBV24-1,.,TRBD1,TRBJ2-5,ATSALPGQGETQY
TRBV6-6,many,.,TRBJ2-7,ASSYPNVREVYEQY
TRBV10-2,.,.,TRBJ2-1,ASNLNEQF
TRBV7-9,many,.,TRBJ1-3,ASSNSGNTIY
TRBV14,many,.,TRBJ2-5,ASSQVMRDQETQY
TRBV9,many,TRBD2,TRBJ2-3,ASSVRGGTDTQY
TRBV15,.,.,TRBJ1-1,ATSREGTHAEAF
TRBV10-3,.,TRBD1,TRBJ1-2,AISDPPRDRIYGYT
TRBV7-9,.,TRBD1,TRBJ2-5,ASSPGDRVWETQY
TRBV9,many,.,TRBJ2-1,ASSVGGRTNEQF
TRBV5-1,.,TRBD1,TRBJ1-3,ASSLVGQGLSGNTIY
TRBV4-2,few,.,TRBJ2-7,ASSPGRGLDRYEQY
TRBV20-1,.,TRBD1,TRBJ1-2,SARPGQHNYGYT
TRBV2,.,.,TRBJ2-7,ASVYRQEQY
TRBV5-1,many,.,TRBJ2-5,ASSLQTGYETQY
TRBV9,.,.,TRBJ1-1,ASNNMGYSSNTEAF
TRBV10-1,many,TRBD2,TRBJ2-7,ASSELGGGVYEQY
TRBV6-2/TRBV6-3,many,TRBD1,TRBJ1-2,ASATGTGRGYT
TRBV7-8,few,.,TRBJ1-3,ASSLGRRRDSGNTIY
TRBV6-1,.,.,TRBJ2-1,ASSGGPSNEQF
TRBV18,.,.,TRBJ2-1,ASSQGYLGEQF
TRBV12-3/TRBV12-4,.,.,TRBJ1-4,ASTQSGESGATNEKLF
TRBV2,.,TRBD1,TRBJ2-3,ASSYGPGQGDTQY
TRBV15,.,TRBD2,TRBJ2-7,ATSRGAGGSYEQY
TRBV12-3/TRBV12-4,few,TRBD2,TRBJ2-1,ASSFASGGSNEQF
TRBV5-1,many,TRBD2,TRBJ2-7,ASSDGTSGPYEQY
TRBV19,.,.,TRBJ2-7,ASSIDGTREQY
TRBV14,few,.,TRBJ1-6,ASSYSRTVFNSPLH
TRBV4-1,.,.,TRBJ1-1,ASSRQDRQNTEAF
TRBV3-1,.,.,TRBJ2-7,ASSHSPQGLGEQY
TRBV10-2,few,TRBD1,TRBJ2-5,ASRGTGVEKLY
TRBV10-1,.,.,TRBJ2-7,ASSDRLYEQY
TRBV12-3/TRBV12-4,.,TRBD1,TRBJ1-5,ASSLTGQVFNQPQH
TRBV20-1,.,TRBD2,TRBJ2-1,SARLAGGQF
TRBV6-5,many,.,TRBJ2-7,ASSYSQGGQY
TRBV10-2,.,TRBD1,TRBJ2-7,ASSGGPGQGAYEQY
TRBV10-3,few,TRBD2,TRBJ2-1,ASSYLAGGPYEQF
TRBV6-2/TRBV6-3,.,.,TRBJ2-7,ASSYSSHEQH
TRBV20-1,many,.,TRBJ2-1,SAEKMTNPANEQF
TRBV11-1,many,TRBD1,TRBJ1-1,ASRPDDREAEAF
TRBV25-1,once,TRBD2,TRBJ2-7,ASSQDPNPSGRSYEQY
TRBV29-1,many,.,TRBJ1-3,SVQRPSGNTIY
TRBV7-2,many,.,TRBJ1-1,ASSLEGGNTEAF
TRBV10-3,.,.,TRBJ2-7,ARDGGYHYEQY
TRBV5-1,once,TRBD1,TRBJ2-7,ASSLAPGQGYEQY
TRBV25-1,.,TRBD2,TRBJ2-7,ASSPGLAGARPYEQY
TRBV6-1,.,TRBD1,TRBJ1-2,ASRTPRGPYGYT
TRBV24-1,many,.,TRBJ2-1,ATSDLKGVDYNEQF
TRBV29-1,many,TRBD2,TRBJ2-2,SVRLAGLNTGELF
TRBV2,.,.,TRBJ1-6,ASSAFSPLH